These 10 T cell receptor beta chains were sequenced from one sample in a study of T cells in Graves' hyperthyroidism and ophthalmopathy (dated 2019 in TCRdb). To prepare the library, multiplex PCR was applied. Reads for this sample came from an Illumina HiSeq 2000. The TCR beta CDR3 regions were amplified from RNA transcripts. The first round of RT-PCR for the TCR CDR3 was performed with the HTBI primer set and the Qiagen OneStep RT-PCR kit. TCRdb itself trimmed the public reads at Q25 with fastp, ran MiXCR and retained productive beta chains. Each record represents a unique CDR3 protein, reported with the most common genes and DNA among its rows. The sample table records under 350,000 distinct CDR3 sequences; 15% to 20% of these occur just once. Around 54% of the sample goes to the ten largest clones. Sequencing was done on a sample of blood. These receptors were taken from a woman in her forties or fifties with Graves' hyperthyroidism.

This clonotype was found many times. This rearrangement joins TRBV7-9 to TRBJ1-2; D is unresolved. Germline V CDR1 and CDR2: SEHNR, FQNEAQ (reference sequence). Trimming removed 8 bases at V and 5 bases at J, with 15 bases between. CDR3 length equals 13 residues. The CDR3 spells CASGEPRGYGYTF. For the CDR3, the DNA is TGTGCCAGCGGCGAGCCAAGAGGTTATGGCTACACCTTC. Combining the CDR3 with reference TRBV7-9 and TRBJ1-2 gives the whole variable domain DTGVSQNPRHKITKRGQNVTFRCDPISEHNRLYWYRQTLGQGPEFLTYFQNEAQLEKSRLLSDRFSAERPKGSFSTLEIQRTEQGDSAMYLCASGEPRGYGYTFGSGTRLTVV.

This clonotype has only a few counts. The CDR3 sequence: CASSLQGPGYEQYF. CDR3 DNA sequence: TGTGCCAGCAGCTTGCAGGGCCCCGGTTACGAGCAGTACTTC. The chain links TRBV5-5 to TRBJ2-7; a weak D match, TRBD1 (5 bases). Looked up from germline, CDR1 is SGHKS and CDR2 is YYEKEE (reference sequence). The V end lost 1 base, the J end lost 4 bases, and 12 bases lay between the germline ends. The CDR3 extends over 14 amino acids.

V and J are TRBV27 and TRBJ2-6; D gene uncertain. From germline, CDR1 is MNHEY and CDR2 SMNVEV (reference sequence). This CDR3 has 14 amino acids. Trimming removed 2 bases from V and 0 bases from J, with 2 bases in between. The CDR3 bases are TGTGCCAGCAGTTTAATCTCTGGGGCCAACGTCCTGACTTTC. It codes for CASSLISGANVLTF.

This clonotype has just a few counts. The rearrangement joins TRBV9 to TRBJ2-7; D might be TRBD2 (6 bases). The CDR3 is 15 amino acids. Germline loops: CDR1 SGDLS, CDR2 YYNGEE. Trimming pared 4 bases from V and 0 bases from J, leaving 14 bases between. The CDR3 sequence: CASSPAGSVSYEQYF. The CDR3 region has the DNA TGTGCCAGCAGCCCGGCGGGAAGCGTCTCCTACGAGCAGTACTTC. Drawing the rest from reference TRBV9 and TRBJ2-7, the complete variable domain is DSGVTQTPKHLITATGQRVTLRCSPRSGDLSVYWYQQSLDQGLQFLIQYYNGEERAKGNILERFSAQQFPDLHSELNLSSLELGDSALYFCASSPAGSVSYEQYFGPGTRLTVT.

This clonotype was recorded at least ten times. The V call is TRBV27, the J call TRBJ2-3; D is unresolved. This CDR3 spans 15 amino acids. V was clipped by 6 bases and J by 5 bases, with 18 bases between them. Germline values: CDR1 MNHEY, CDR2 SMNVEV (reference sequence). Here the CDR3 DNA reads TGTGCCAGCAGACCGTATCTAGTGGGTCGAGATACGCAGTATTTT. It yields the protein CASRPYLVGRDTQYF.

Comments on this clonotype: One base away lies a much larger clone, so this may be a sequencing read error. The chain recombines TRBV6-2 or TRBV6-3 with TRBJ2-1, with 12 nucleotides matching TRBD2. CDR3 length equals 16 residues. Germline CDR1 MNHEY, CDR2 SVGEGT. Unmatched junction bases numbered 9, after V lost 4 bases and J lost 8 bases. CDR3 amino acids: CASSCSTSGRSHEQFF. The CDR3 region has the DNA TGTGCCAGCAGTTGCTCGACTAGCGGGAGATCCCATGAGCAGTTCTTC.

This clonotype was observed many times. This chain connects TRBV2 to TRBJ2-5; possible D gene TRBD1, 6 bases. V was clipped by 6 bases and J by 5 bases, with 16 bases between them. The CDR3 has 14 residues. Germline V gives CDR1 SNHLY, CDR2 FYNNEI. CDR3 sequence: CASRATGSAETQYF. The CDR3 nucleotides read TGTGCCAGCAGAGCTACAGGGTCGGCCGAGACCCAGTACTTC.

This clonotype came up many times. This chain links TRBV7-2 with TRBJ2-3, with D possibly being TRBD2 (6 bases). The CDR3 runs 15 residues. With 3 bases removed from V and 0 bases from J, the gap between germline ends came to 10 bases. The germline gives CDR1 SGHTA, CDR2 FQGNSA. For the CDR3, the DNA is TGTGCCAGCAGCTTCGACGGGACTAGCACAGATACGCAGTATTTT. Its protein is CASSFDGTSTDTQYF.

This clonotype was counted many times. The CDR3 reads CASSLGLANTGELFF. The CDR3 coding sequence is TGCGCCAGCAGCCTGGGACTAGCAAACACCGGGGAGCTGTTTTTT. The J gene is TRBJ2-2, the V gene TRBV5-1; 9 bases are shared with TRBD2. Germline CDR1 SGHRS, CDR2 YFSETQ. The length of the CDR3 is 15 residues. J lost 2 bases, V lost 4 bases, and 3 bases had no gene match.

This chain joins TRBV20-1 and TRBJ2-7; D is possibly TRBD1 or TRBD2 (6 bases each). Germline V lookup: CDR1 DFQATT, CDR2 SNEGSKA (reference sequence). CDR3 size: 14 residues. The germline V and J ends were trimmed by 0 bases and 5 bases, with 14 bases remaining between them. The CDR3 region has the DNA TGCAGTGCTAGAGAGAGGAGGGGGAAGGACGAGCAGTACTTC. Amino acid sequence: CSARERRGKDEQYF.